This T cell receptor (beta chain) came from a study of blood T cell repertoires in COVID-19. Background on the study: From the United States, Italy and Spain came samples of acute and convalescent COVID-19.

The CDR3 runs to 14 residues. The germline V gene encodes CDR1 MGHRA and CDR2 YSYEKL. The V gene lost 1 base and the J gene lost 2 bases, with 9 bases spanning the gap. Seattle patients were enrolled while actively infected and followed longitudinally. Original processing notes: Researchers report that nucleated cell counts were estimated from reference gene primer amplification. Here immunoSEQ multiplex PCR was the method, and the copy in TCRdb shows in-frame clones only, minus some. Clonal size and the V and J genes are those of that table, whereas D and trimming came from the DNA. The sample has some 300,000 clones; about nine tenths are singletons.

Sequencing used peripheral blood. The gene calls are TRBV4-1 and TRBJ2-7; D possibly corresponds to TRBD2 (5 bases). The TCR comes from a woman aged 45 to 65 with COVID-19, enrolled during active disease. CDR3 DNA sequence: TGCGCCAGCAGCCAAGTGTCCGGGACCTACGAGCAGTACTTC. It codes for CASSQVSGTYEQYF.